These 19 T cell receptor beta chains originate from one sample sequenced in a study of breast tumors, draining lymph nodes, adjacent tissues. Samples came from axillary lymph nodes draining the breast cancer. TCRdb recomputed calls from the multiplex PCR reads with MiXCR, one row per CDR3 protein. The table records about 130,000 distinct CDR3 sequences, 21% of them present only once. The specimen was axillary lymph node tissue. Every receptor here comes from a female donor with breast cancer. Some clones in this sample may be carry-over from other donors' samples.

A few counts support this clonotype. This sequence joins TRBV3-1 and TRBJ2-5, with D possibly matching TRBD1 (6 bases). The germline gives CDR1 LGHDT, CDR2 YNNKEL (reference sequence). This CDR3 has 16 residues. Trimming left V 2 bases short and J 1 base short, with 14 bases between. The CDR3 DNA reads as TGTGCCAGCAGCCAACCACAGGGAGCCGCCCAAGAGACCCAGTACTTC. This gives the protein CASSQPQGAAQETQYF.

This clonotype showed up just a few times. V and J are TRBV9 and TRBJ2-4, with TRBD1 matching over 10 bases. This CDR3 has 14 amino acids. Germline V gene lookup returns CDR1 SGDLS and CDR2 YYNGEE. With 4 bases clipped from V and 9 bases from J, the junction kept 7 bases outside the gene matches. The CDR3 spells CASSPTGGLAIQYF. The CDR3 coding sequence is TGTGCCAGCAGCCCGACAGGGGGCCTAGCCATTCAGTACTTC.

This clonotype has at least ten counts. This chain uses TRBV18 with TRBJ1-6; no clear D gene. This CDR3 is 14 amino acids long. Germline CDR1 reads KGHSH; CDR2 reads LQKENI. Trimming pared 5 bases from V and 7 bases from J, leaving 12 bases between. CDR3 residues: CASSVTKDNSPLHF. As DNA, the CDR3 is TGTGCCAGCTCAGTCACTAAGGACAATTCACCCCTCCACTTT.

The chain has TRBV10-2 and TRBJ1-1; no reliable D call. Trimming shortened V by 0 bases and J by 1 base, and 6 bases separated the two germline ends. Germline V lookup: CDR1 WSHSY, CDR2 SAAADI. This CDR3 is 14 amino acids long. The CDR3 DNA follows: TGCGCCAGCAGTGAGTCCATACAGAACACTGAAGCTTTCTTT. This gives the protein CASSESIQNTEAFF.

There are many counts of this clonotype. The chain recombines TRBV11-1 with TRBJ2-7; TRBD1 might be the D (6 bases). V was cut by 2 bases and J by 2 bases, with 10 bases left in between. The CDR3 loop spans 14 amino acids. The germline V gene encodes CDR1 SGHAT and CDR2 FQDESV (reference sequence). CDR3 region: CASSLLDRAYEQYF. In DNA, the CDR3 is TGTGCCAGCAGCTTATTGGACAGAGCCTACGAGCAGTACTTC.

This clonotype was observed at least ten times. The chain has TRBV30 and TRBJ1-2; 7 bases map to TRBD1. In germline, CDR1 is GTSNPN, CDR2 SVGIG (reference sequence). The V gene end was trimmed by 3 bases and the J gene end by 6 bases; junction bases not matched to a gene: 1. The CDR3 consists of 11 residues. The CDR3 nucleotides are TGTGCCTGGAGCAGGGGGGATGGCTACACCTTC. This translates into CAWSRGDGYTF. Using reference TRBV30 and TRBJ1-2 for the parts outside the CDR3, the full variable domain is SQTIHQWPATLVQPVGSPLSLECTVEGTSNPNLYWYRQAAGRGLQLLFYSVGIGQISSEVPQNLSASRPQDRQFILSSKKLLLSDSGFYLCAWSRGDGYTFGSGTRLTVV.

This clonotype was counted at least ten times. The chain is built from TRBV18 and TRBJ2-5; TRBD1 agrees at 12 bases. The V gene's germline CDR1 is KGHSH and CDR2 LQKENI. V was pared by 5 bases and J by 2 bases, with 9 bases of the junction left unmatched. The CDR3 is made up of 17 amino acids. CDR3 residues: CASSSGTGGAGQETQYF. DNA for the CDR3: TGTGCCAGCTCATCCGGGACAGGGGGCGCCGGGCAAGAGACCCAGTACTTC.

This clonotype appeared a few times. The chain combines TRBV3-1 with TRBJ2-5; D possibly corresponds to TRBD1 (5 bases). CDR1 is LGHDT and CDR2 is YNNKEL in the germline V gene (reference sequence). Trimming stripped 6 bases from V and 4 bases from J, with 15 bases between. This CDR3 region has 14 residues. CDR3 nucleotides: TGTGCCAGCAGGCCTAAGAGCAGGGTAGAGACCCAGTACTTC. It codes for CASRPKSRVETQYF.

This clonotype was seen ten or more times. The chain uses TRBV20-1 and TRBJ2-7; 7 bases fit TRBD1. Losses at the gene ends were 5 bases for V and 0 bases for J; bases not matched to a gene: 7. Germline values: CDR1 DFQATT, CDR2 SNEGSKA (reference sequence). The CDR3 is 14 amino acids. The CDR3 reads CSAQLRQGSYEQYF. The CDR3 coding sequence is TGCAGTGCTCAGCTAAGACAGGGCTCCTACGAGCAGTACTTC.

This clonotype was seen at least ten times. This chain links TRBV10-3 with TRBJ2-1, with D uncertain. Trimming left V 3 bases short and J 3 bases short, with 9 bases between. CDR3 size: 14 residues. The germline CDR1 and CDR2 sequences are ENHRY and SYGVKD. In DNA form, the CDR3 reads TGTGCCATCAGTGACCCCATGGGCTACAATGAGCAGTTCTTC. Protein: CAISDPMGYNEQFF.

This clonotype was detected many times. V gene TRBV12-3 or TRBV12-4 combines with J gene TRBJ2-1, with D possibly being TRBD1 (6 bases). The CDR3 contains 15 residues. V lost 3 bases and J lost 4, with 13 bases in between. The CDR3 DNA reads TGTGCCAGCAGTTTCCGGCTAGGGGGATACAATGAGCAGTTCTTC. It translates to CASSFRLGGYNEQFF.

This clonotype has at least ten counts. The CDR3 sequence: CASSLSLAGGIGRSSYNEQFF. CDR3 bases: TGTGCCAGCAGTTTATCGCTAGCGGGAGGCATCGGACGCTCCTCCTACAATGAGCAGTTCTTC. V gene TRBV12-3 or TRBV12-4 combines with J gene TRBJ2-1; 11 positions agree with TRBD2. CDR3 length: 21 residues. The V gene end was trimmed by 2 bases and the J gene end by 0 bases; junction bases not matched to a gene: 15.

This clonotype occurred many times. In this CDR3 the conserved last residue, phenylalanine or tryptophan, is missing, so a read error is likely. CDR3 region: CSVSQGGPSYNEQFL. CDR3 DNA: TGCAGCGTTTCTCAGGGGGGACCCTCCTACAATGAGCAGTTCTTA. The genes are TRBV29-1 and TRBJ2-1; possibly TRBD1 for D (7 bases). The germline V gene has CDR1 SQVTM and CDR2 ANQGSEA. This CDR3 is built from 15 residues. V shed 5 bases and J shed 0 bases, with 14 bases lying between them.

A note on this clonotype: A much larger clone sits a single nucleotide away, making a read error possible. V usage is TRBV14 and J usage is TRBJ2-1, with 10 bases aligning to TRBD2. CDR3 size: 17 residues. Unmatched junction bases numbered 4, after V lost 0 bases and J lost 2 bases. Germline V gene lookup returns CDR1 SGHDN and CDR2 FVKESK. The CDR3 nucleotides read TGTGCCAGCAGCCAAGATCTAGCGGGAGCGCCCTACAATGAGCAGTTCTTC. Translated: CASSQDLAGAPYNEQFF. The whole variable domain, remainder taken from reference TRBV14 and TRBJ2-1, is EAGVTQFPSHSVIEKGQTVTLRCDPISGHDNLYWYRRVMGKEIKFLLHFVKESKQDESGMPNNRFLAERTGGTYSTLKVQPAELEDSGVYFCASSQDLAGAPYNEQFFGPGTRLTVL.

This clonotype was counted a few times. V gene TRBV20-1 combines with J gene TRBJ1-1; TRBD1 matches 7 bases. Germline V CDR1 and CDR2: DFQATT, SNEGSKA (reference sequence). The CDR3 length is 14 residues. V shed 6 bases and J 4 bases; nucleotides not matched to a gene: 11. CDR3 region: CSADRVGSSTEAFF. In DNA, the CDR3 is TGCAGTGCAGACAGGGTAGGTTCTAGCACTGAAGCTTTCTTT.

This clonotype was seen more than once but under ten times. Just one base apart from a much larger clone, this may be a read error. For the CDR3, the DNA is TGCAGTGCTAGAGGGGGGGCAGGGGGCTCCCTAAGTAATTCACCCCTCCACTTT. This gives the protein CSARGGAGGSLSNSPLHF. The chain couples TRBV20-1 to TRBJ1-6, with 8 bases that match TRBD1. Germline V gives CDR1 DFQATT, CDR2 SNEGSKA (reference sequence). V lost 1 base, J lost 6 bases, and 14 bases stayed unmatched. The CDR3 sequence is 18 residues long.

This clonotype was seen a few times. J is TRBJ2-2 and V is TRBV5-4; 9 bases match TRBD2. Germline V CDR1 and CDR2: SGHNT, YYREEE (reference sequence). Trimming cost V 3 bases and J 1 base; bases outside gene matches: 4. This CDR3 has 16 amino acids. This CDR3 is CASSSLAGLNTGELFF. In nucleotides, the CDR3 is TGTGCCAGCAGCTCACTAGCGGGTCTGAACACCGGGGAGCTGTTTTTT.

There are many counts of this clonotype. This chain connects TRBV5-5 to TRBJ2-7; TRBD1 aligns across 8 bases. V gave up 3 bases and J gave up 5 bases; unmatched junction bases: 16. The CDR3 covers 17 residues. CDR1 and CDR2 (germline): SGHKS, YYEKEE (reference sequence). The CDR3 loop reads CASSSKVSGQGADEQYF. CDR3 in DNA: TGTGCCAGCAGCTCGAAGGTCTCGGGCCAGGGGGCGGACGAGCAGTACTTC.

On this clonotype itself: This may arise from a read error, as a much more abundant clone is one base away. The chain has TRBV5-4 and TRBJ1-2; possibly TRBD1 for D (6 bases). The germline CDR1 and CDR2 sequences are SGHNT and YYREEE (reference sequence). V was shortened by 2 bases and J by 8 bases, with 13 bases between the two germline ends. This CDR3 region has 13 residues. The DNA for the CDR3 is TGTGCCAGCAGCTTTCGGACAGACGGAGGCTACACCTTC. It encodes CASSFRTDGGYTF.